The sequence of this T cell receptor (beta chain) was determined in a study of T cell clonality in common variable immunodeficiency. General observations from the study: CVID patient heterogeneity limited repertoire-clinical complication correlations. Compared with controls, CVID subjects had fewer shared TCRbeta clones.

The protocol was immunoSEQ multiplex PCR, while the TCRdb copy is restricted to in-frame clones and leaves out a portion. The specimen has 30,000 to 35,000 clones, none found just once. This clone was counted at least ten times. The antigen is unknown. This TCR came from a person between 18 and 70 years old in good health. What was sequenced was peripheral blood mononuclear cells.

Here the CDR3 reads CAWSVFSSYEQYF. Partial CDR3 DNA: TGTGCCTGGAGTGTATTCAGTTCCTACGAG. The rearrangement uses TRBV30 and TRBJ2-7; D is uncertain. The CDR3 end is not reached by the read, which stops 3 residues before it; the germline J gene fills it in. This CDR3 contains 13 residues. Trimming shortened V by 0 bases and J by 1 base, and 7 bases separated the two germline ends. The germline CDR1 and CDR2 sequences are GTSNPN and SVGIG (reference sequence).